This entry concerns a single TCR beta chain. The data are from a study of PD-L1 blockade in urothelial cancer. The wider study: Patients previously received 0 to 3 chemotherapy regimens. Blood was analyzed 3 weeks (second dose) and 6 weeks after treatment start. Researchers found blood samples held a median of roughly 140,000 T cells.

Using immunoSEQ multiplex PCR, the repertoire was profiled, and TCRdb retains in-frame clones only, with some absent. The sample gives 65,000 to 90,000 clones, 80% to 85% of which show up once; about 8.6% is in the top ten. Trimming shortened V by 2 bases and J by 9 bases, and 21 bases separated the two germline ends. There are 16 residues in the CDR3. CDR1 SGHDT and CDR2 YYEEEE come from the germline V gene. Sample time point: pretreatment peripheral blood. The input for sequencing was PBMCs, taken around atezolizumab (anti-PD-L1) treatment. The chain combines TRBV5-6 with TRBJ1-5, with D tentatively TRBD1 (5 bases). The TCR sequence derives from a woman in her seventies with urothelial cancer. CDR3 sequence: CASSLRSGGQVSPQHF. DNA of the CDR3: TGTGCCAGCAGCTTAAGGTCCGGGGGTCAGGTTTCGCCCCAGCATTTT.